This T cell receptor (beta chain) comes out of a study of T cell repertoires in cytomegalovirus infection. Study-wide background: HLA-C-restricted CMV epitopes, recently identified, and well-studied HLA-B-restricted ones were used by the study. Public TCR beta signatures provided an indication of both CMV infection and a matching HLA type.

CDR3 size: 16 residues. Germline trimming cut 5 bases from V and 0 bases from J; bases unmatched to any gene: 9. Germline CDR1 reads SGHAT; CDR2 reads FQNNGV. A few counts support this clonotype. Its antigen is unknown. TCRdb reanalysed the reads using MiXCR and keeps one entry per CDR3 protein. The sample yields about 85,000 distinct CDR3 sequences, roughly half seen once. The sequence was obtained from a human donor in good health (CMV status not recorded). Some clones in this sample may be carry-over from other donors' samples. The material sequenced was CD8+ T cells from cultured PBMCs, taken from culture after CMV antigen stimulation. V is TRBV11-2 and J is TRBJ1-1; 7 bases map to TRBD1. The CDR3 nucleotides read TGTGCCAGCAGCCCAACAGAGACAGGGCTGAACACTGAAGCTTTCTTT. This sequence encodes CASSPTETGLNTEAFF. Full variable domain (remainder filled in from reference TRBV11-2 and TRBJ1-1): EAGVAQSPRYKIIEKRQSVAFWCNPISGHATLYWYQQILGQGPKLLIQFQNNGVVDDSQLPKDRFSAERLKGVDSTLKIQPAKLEDSAVYLCASSPTETGLNTEAFFGQGTRLTVV.